The next 7 T cell receptor beta chains were all read from a single sample in a study of lymphopenia after photon versus proton radiotherapy. Assay used: immunoSEQ multiplex PCR; TCRdb lists only in-frame clones, some missing. The sample comprises 29,000 or so clones, about 87% of which are singletons, and around 50% rests with the top ten. The input for sequencing was peripheral blood, taken from a patient treated with proton-based radiotherapy. These receptors were collected from a woman aged 55-70 years with cholangiocarcinoma. Some clones in this sample may be carry-over from other donors' samples.

The chain's CDR3 is CASSQSSGRLYEQYF. The CDR3 DNA sequence: TGCGCCAGCAGCCAGAGTAGCGGGCGCCTCTACGAGCAGTACTTC. The rearrangement joins TRBV4-3 to TRBJ2-7; 7 bases line up with TRBD2. Germline-derived CDR1 and CDR2 are LGHNA and YSLEER. Trimming took 3 bases from V and 3 from J; bases not matched to a gene: 8. This CDR3 has 15 amino acids.

This sequence joins TRBV18 and TRBJ1-2; 7 nucleotides line up with TRBD1. The CDR3 runs 17 residues. CDR1 is KGHSH and CDR2 is LQKENI in the germline V gene. V lost 1 base, J lost 0 bases, and 8 bases stayed unmatched. CDR3 residues: CASSPRGTATSNYGYTF. CDR3 DNA sequence: TGTGCCAGCTCACCACGCGGGACAGCCACTTCTAACTATGGCTACACCTTC.

J is TRBJ1-3 and V is TRBV15, with D hard to call. CDR3 size: 15 residues. Per germline, CDR1 LNHNV and CDR2 YYDKDF (reference sequence). V shed 0 bases and J shed 0 bases, with 6 bases lying between them. CDR3 loop: CATSRDYNSGNTIYF. As DNA, the CDR3 is TGTGCCACCAGCAGAGATTATAACTCTGGAAACACCATATATTTT.

By sample fraction, this clone is medium-sized (0.01 to 0.1%). The chain has TRBV27 and TRBJ2-7; tentatively, D is TRBD2 (5 bases). This CDR3 contains 14 residues. CDR1 is MNHEY, CDR2 SMNVEV, per germline (reference sequence). Trimming pared 2 bases from V and 3 bases from J, leaving 11 bases between. For the CDR3, the DNA is TGTGCCAGCAGTTTAAATAACGGACTCTACGAGCAGTACTTC. Its translation: CASSLNNGLYEQYF.

This clone came up a few times. The chain couples TRBV18 to TRBJ1-5; tentative D call: TRBD1 (5 bases). Germline CDR1 and CDR2: KGHSH and LQKENI. Deletions cut 1 base from V and 3 bases from J, with 7 bases between. The CDR3 has 14 amino acids. The DNA for the CDR3 is TGTGCCAGCTCACCACAGGGGCTCAATCAGCCCCAGCATTTT. Translation: CASSPQGLNQPQHF.

The V call is TRBV27, the J call TRBJ2-7; 8 bases match TRBD1. This CDR3 spans 14 amino acids. Trimming cost V 3 bases and J 6 bases; bases outside gene matches: 7. Germline CDR1 MNHEY, CDR2 SMNVEV (reference sequence). CDR3 protein: CASSLWTGYGEQYF. The CDR3 bases are TGTGCCAGCAGTTTGTGGACAGGGTATGGCGAGCAGTACTTC.

The chain links TRBV19 to TRBJ1-4; the match to TRBD1 covers 9 bases. The CDR3 is 15 residues long. The germline V gene encodes CDR1 LNHDA and CDR2 SQIVND (reference sequence). V lost 5 bases, J lost 9 bases, and 10 bases stayed unmatched. CDR3 loop: CASSPEGTGIKKLFF. The CDR3 region has the DNA TGTGCCAGTAGTCCGGAAGGGACAGGGATAAAAAAACTGTTTTTT.